This record covers a single T cell receptor beta chain. The sample holds one count of this clone. Its specific antigen is unknown. Base qualities were left out, and no much larger clone turns up one base away. From V the trimming removes 2 bases and from J it removes 5 bases, while the gene matches leave 9 bases of the junction unaccounted for. CDR1 and CDR2 are read off the germline V gene (reference sequence) as SGHNT and YYREEE. From its cysteine to its phenylalanine, the CDR3 spans 16 amino acids. Just CDR3 DNA is preserved here, 48 bases in frame from base 1. The sample originates from a study of blood T cell repertoires in COVID-19 (TCRdb year 2020). Some background on the complete study: Samples covering the acute and convalescent phases of COVID-19 were provided by collaborators in the United States, Italy and Spain. The material from the prospective study consisted of cDNA or gDNA derived from T cells, B-cell-depleted T cells, or PBMCs. Subjects who had been exposed to COVID-19, were actively infected with it, or had recovered from it provided the deeply sampled blood TCRbeta repertoires that made up the dataset. The repertoires were released in a freely available public database meant as a resource for research on the immune response to SARS-CoV-2. The samples were drawn from two sources: the first 160 participants of the ongoing ImmuneRACE study, and 1,000 to 1,500 subjects contributed by 6 global collaborators. A de-identified subject ID, COVID-19 status, age in years and sex were almost always included in the sample metadata. Where available, HLA class I and class II types were obtained from metadata supplied by the sample provider rather than from assay-based typing.

Study-wide findings and limitations: Clinical and demographic metadata were provided uncurated, with the amount varying by source and participant.

The immunoSEQ Assay, a bias-controlled multiplex PCR, was used to amplify TCRbeta CDR3 regions from genomic DNA. In the authors' own workflow: The number of nucleated cells in each sample was estimated from the amplification of reference gene primers within the assay. Sequence reads were collapsed and filtered to measure the absolute abundance of every unique TCRbeta CDR3 rearrangement. For each sample, productive Simpson clonality was calculated as the square root of Simpson's diversity index across productive rearrangements. Held by TCRdb, this immuneACCESS table contains in-frame sequences only and omits some clones. Under half of the omission traces to an unresolved V gene where checked; the cause of the rest is unknown. V and J calls and clone size come straight from that table; D and trimming were deduced from the DNA. The sample has 95,000 to 150,000 clones on record, 80% to 90% of them singletons. Clones ranked in the top ten supply 0.7% to 0.9% of the sample.

Collaborating institutions collected whole blood in K2EDTA tubes following their own protocols. For TCRbeta analysis, collaborators shipped samples in one of three forms: frozen whole blood, isolated PBMCs, or DNA extracted from either of those sample types. What was sequenced was peripheral blood. The clonotype was recovered from a woman between 45 and 65 years old with active or convalescent COVID-19. Here the chain combines TRBV5-4 and TRBJ2-7; 11 central bases correspond to TRBD2. The CDR3 loop reads CASSFSAGLAGNEQYF. The sequenced DNA: TGTGCCAGCAGCTTTTCGGCCGGACTAGCGGGCAACGAGCAGTACTTC.